Following are 28 T cell receptor beta chains from one sample sequenced in a study of blood T cell repertoires in COVID-19 (dated by TCRdb to the early 2020s). The library relied on the immunoSEQ multiplex PCR assay. TCRdb provides this immuneACCESS table in a form limited to in-frame rearrangements. Some clones are lacking; in checked studies, under half of them reflect an unresolved V gene, and why the rest are absent is not known. The sample table holds nearly 50,000 clones, of which more than 75% were seen once. The ten biggest clones cover about 2.5% of the sample. Sequenced: peripheral blood. The receptor set was obtained from a woman of 80 years or more with COVID-19, enrolled during active disease.

V usage is TRBV5-6 and J usage is TRBJ1-2; D gene uncertain. The CDR3 sequence is 15 residues long. V lost 2 bases and J 0 bases, leaving 11 bases between the germline ends. Germline V gene data show CDR1 as SGHDT and CDR2 as YYEEEE. The CDR3 reads CASSFSLAANYGYTF. CDR3 in DNA: TGTGCCAGCAGCTTTTCTTTGGCAGCTAACTATGGCTACACCTTC.

The chain couples TRBV6-2 or TRBV6-3 to TRBJ2-3, with 8 bases lining up with TRBD2. Looked up from germline, CDR1 is MNHEY and CDR2 is SVGEGT. The CDR3 is 18 residues long. The ends lost 2 bases at V and 3 bases at J; junction bases unmatched: 13. CDR3 nucleotides: TGTGCCAGCAGTTACCTCCACGGCCGGGGGGGCTTGACAGATACGCAGTATTTT. Encoded protein: CASSYLHGRGGLTDTQYF.

The chain recombines TRBV7-2 with TRBJ1-4; 8 bases match TRBD1. This CDR3 is built from 14 residues. The germline V gene has CDR1 SGHTA and CDR2 FQGNSA. V lost 5 bases, J lost 8 bases, and 7 bases stayed unmatched. The CDR3: CASSTGTGGEKLFF. For the CDR3, the DNA is TGTGCCAGCAGCACCGGGACAGGTGGGGAAAAACTGTTTTTT.

By sample fraction, this clone is medium-sized. The chain has TRBV4-2 and TRBJ1-2, with 8 positions matching TRBD1. Germline CDR1 LGHNA, CDR2 YNFKEQ. This CDR3 comprises 14 residues. The junction had 8 bases not matched to a gene; V was cut back by 9 bases and J by 2 bases. The CDR3 bases are TGTGCCAGTGCGGGCGGACAGGGAAACTATGGCTACACCTTC. Protein: CASAGGQGNYGYTF.

The rearrangement links TRBV5-1 to TRBJ1-1, with D unclear. The CDR3 extends over 14 amino acids. V was clipped by 0 bases and J by 1 base, with 7 bases between them. CDR1 is SGHRS, CDR2 YFSETQ, per germline. The CDR3 sequence is CASSLARANTEAFF. CDR3 bases: TGCGCCAGCAGCTTGGCGAGAGCGAACACTGAAGCTTTCTTT.

The chain links TRBV18 to TRBJ2-5; no definite D call. V lost 1 base and J lost 5, with 11 bases in between. Germline CDR1 and CDR2: KGHSH and LQKENI. This CDR3 contains 14 residues. CDR3 sequence: CASSPRRLDETQYF. The CDR3 region has the DNA TGTGCCAGCTCACCACGAAGGCTAGACGAGACCCAGTACTTC. Supplemented by reference TRBV18 and TRBJ2-5, the full variable domain reads NAGVMQNPRHLVRRRGQEARLRCSPMKGHSHVYWYRQLPEEGLKFMVYLQKENIIDESGMPKERFSAEFPKEGPSILRIQQVVRGDSAAYFCASSPRRLDETQYFGPGTRLLVL.

The gene calls are TRBV5-1 and TRBJ2-2; 9 bases agree with TRBD1. The V segment lost 4 bases and the J segment 0 bases; nucleotides outside the gene matches: 4. The CDR3 extends over 16 amino acids. The germline gives CDR1 SGHRS, CDR2 YFSETQ. CDR3 region: CASSRTGVANTGELFF. As DNA, the CDR3 is TGCGCCAGCAGCCGGACAGGGGTCGCGAACACCGGGGAGCTGTTTTTT.

This sequence joins TRBV9 and TRBJ1-2; TRBD1 agrees at 11 bases. The CDR3 contains 15 residues. Unmatched junction bases numbered 7, after V lost 1 base and J lost 8 bases. Germline V CDR1 and CDR2: SGDLS, YYNGEE. CDR3 nucleotides: TGTGCCAGCAGCGTACTCTGGACAGGGGGCGCGGGCTACACCTTC. Encoded protein: CASSVLWTGGAGYTF.

This chain uses TRBV6-5 with TRBJ1-1, with a tentative D call TRBD1 (6 bases). Trimming removed 6 bases from V and 4 bases from J, with 9 bases in between. The CDR3 covers 12 residues. Per germline, CDR1 MNHEY and CDR2 SVGAGI. CDR3 DNA sequence: TGTGCCAGCAGCAACAGGGTCACTGAAGCTTTCTTT. This translates into CASSNRVTEAFF.

The genes are TRBV18 and TRBJ1-5; maybe TRBD1 (5 bases). The CDR3 is made up of 15 amino acids. CDR1 and CDR2 (germline): KGHSH, LQKENI. The V gene lost 0 bases and the J gene lost 6 bases, with 12 bases spanning the gap. For the CDR3, the DNA is TGTGCCAGCTCACCACCGAACAGGCGGTTTCAGCCCCAGCATTTT. It is translated as CASSPPNRRFQPQHF.

This clone has just a few counts. The J gene is TRBJ2-7, the V gene TRBV11-2; 7 bases match TRBD2. J was trimmed by 0 bases and V by 1 base; bases with no gene match: 0. The CDR3 loop spans 14 amino acids. The germline V gene encodes CDR1 SGHAT and CDR2 FQNNGV. DNA of the CDR3: TGTGCCAGCAGCTTAGGCGGGAGCTCCTACGAGCAGTACTTC. Its protein product is CASSLGGSSYEQYF.

This clone has more than one count but fewer than ten. This chain links TRBV7-9 with TRBJ1-2; D unresolved. Germline CDR1 and CDR2: SEHNR and FQNEAQ (reference sequence). Trimming removed 5 bases at V and 5 bases at J, with 12 bases between. The CDR3 length is 13 residues. Written as DNA, the CDR3 is TGTGCCAGCAGCATAAGCGGGAGTTATGGCTACACCTTC. Protein sequence: CASSISGSYGYTF.

J is TRBJ2-7 and V is TRBV7-9; D is possibly TRBD2 (5 bases). Per germline, CDR1 SEHNR and CDR2 FQNEAQ (reference sequence). V lost 4 bases and J lost 3, with 13 bases in between. The CDR3 sequence is 14 residues long. The CDR3 coding sequence is TGTGCCAGCAGCTCTTCCCTCCGGGACTACGAGCAGTACTTC. This codes for CASSSSLRDYEQYF.

This chain connects TRBV3-1 (or the pseudogene TRBV3-2) to TRBJ2-2; the D gene is possibly TRBD1 (5 bases). Looked up from germline, CDR1 is LGHDT and CDR2 is YNNKEL (reference sequence). This CDR3 region has 14 residues. The V gene lost 1 base and the J gene lost 5 bases, with 8 bases spanning the gap. CDR3 protein: CASSQAPGTGELFF. Here the CDR3 DNA reads TGTGCCAGCAGCCAAGCCCCAGGGACCGGGGAGCTGTTTTTT.

In its sample, this clone was seen once. V usage is TRBV24-1 and J usage is TRBJ2-1; D gene unclear. Trimming shortened V by 4 bases and J by 10 bases, and 13 bases separated the two germline ends. This CDR3 is 13 amino acids long. The germline gives CDR1 KGHDR, CDR2 SFDVKD. The CDR3 is CATSDLNSREQFF. DNA of the CDR3: TGTGCCACCAGTGACCTGAATTCGCGGGAGCAGTTCTTC.

The rearrangement uses TRBV19 and TRBJ1-2, with D perhaps matching TRBD1 (5 bases). The germline V gene has CDR1 LNHDA and CDR2 SQIVND (reference sequence). V was shortened by 3 bases and J by 5 bases, with 13 bases between the two germline ends. The CDR3 runs to 14 residues. CDR3 coding DNA: TGTGCCAGTAGTATGGCAGGGCTTCGTTATGGCTACACCTTC. Translation: CASSMAGLRYGYTF.

The chain is built from TRBV6-5 and TRBJ1-2; D is uncertain. This CDR3 has 15 amino acids. Between the trimmed V and J ends, which lost 6 bases and 7 bases, there was a span of 21 bases. From germline, CDR1 is MNHEY and CDR2 SVGAGI. The CDR3 here is CASSDRGGLLGGYTF. The DNA for the CDR3 is TGTGCCAGCAGCGACCGGGGAGGGCTACTAGGTGGCTACACCTTC.

The chain recombines TRBV10-3 with TRBJ2-4; D gene uncertain. The length of the CDR3 is 14 residues. Germline V gene sequence: CDR1 ENHRY, CDR2 SYGVKD. The V and J ends lost 5 bases and 0 bases respectively, with 8 bases between them. CDR3 nucleotides: TGTGCCATCAGTAATACAGAAGCCAAAAACATTCAGTACTTC. Amino acids: CAISNTEAKNIQYF.

The chain joins TRBV5-5 to TRBJ1-6, with D possibly being TRBD1 (5 bases). Trimming shortened V by 5 bases and J by 1 base, and 13 bases separated the two germline ends. Germline lookup yields CDR1 SGHKS and CDR2 YYEKEE (reference sequence). The CDR3 has 16 residues. CDR3 nucleotide sequence: TGTGCCAGCAGGTCGCAGGGAACATCCTATAATTCACCCCTCCACTTT. This sequence encodes CASRSQGTSYNSPLHF.

The J gene is TRBJ1-2, the V gene TRBV4-2, with D possibly being TRBD1 (5 bases). This CDR3 is 15 amino acids long. From germline, CDR1 is LGHNA and CDR2 YNFKEQ. The ends were cut back, 0 bases at V and 0 bases at J, with 8 bases in the middle. The CDR3 protein is CASSQDGAANYGYTF. The CDR3 coding sequence is TGTGCCAGCAGCCAAGATGGGGCAGCTAACTATGGCTACACCTTC.

The chain has TRBV6-5 and TRBJ2-3; 10 bases fit TRBD2. CDR3 length: 16 residues. Trimming at V came to 1 base and at J to 2 bases, leaving 3 bases not matched to a gene. In germline, CDR1 is MNHEY, CDR2 SVGAGI. CDR3 in amino acids: CASSYLGTSATDTQYF. The CDR3 nucleotides read TGTGCCAGCAGTTACTTGGGGACTAGCGCCACAGATACGCAGTATTTT.

This chain uses TRBV18 with TRBJ2-1; TRBD2 agrees at 8 bases. V gave up 5 bases and J gave up 3 bases; unmatched junction bases: 9. The CDR3 covers 16 residues. From germline, CDR1 is KGHSH and CDR2 LQKENI. The CDR3 spells CASSFGRDDLYNEQFF. CDR3 bases: TGTGCCAGCTCATTCGGGAGGGACGACCTCTACAATGAGCAGTTCTTC.

About this clone: At one end, the junction sequence differs from germline, possibly due to a read error. The rearrangement links TRBV19 to TRBJ1-6, with D unclear. Germline CDR1 is LNHDA and CDR2 is SQIVND (reference sequence). CDR3 length: 18 amino acids. This CDR3 is CASSSLGRELKKNSPPHF. The CDR3 DNA reads as TGTGCCAGTAGCTCCCTAGGACGGGAATTAAAAAAGAATTCACCCCCCCACTTT.

The V call is TRBV5-5, the J call TRBJ1-2; D is ambiguous. V lost 1 base, J lost 9 bases, and 16 bases lay in between. In germline, CDR1 is SGHKS, CDR2 YYEKEE (reference sequence). The CDR3 sequence is 14 residues long. The CDR3 loop is CASSLPGGVLSYTF. CDR3 nucleotides: TGTGCCAGCAGCTTGCCGGGAGGAGTTCTTAGCTACACCTTC.

The chain uses TRBV28 and TRBJ2-7, with D possibly TRBD1 on 5 matching bases. The CDR3 has 14 residues. The V and J ends lost 7 bases and 6 bases respectively, with 19 bases between them. The germline V gene encodes CDR1 MDHEN and CDR2 SYDVKM. CDR3 protein: CASTPRYRPGEQYF. The CDR3 DNA follows: TGTGCCAGCACCCCGCGGTACAGGCCCGGCGAGCAGTACTTC.

The chain uses TRBV25-1 and TRBJ2-7; D is unclear. Trimming removed 4 bases from V and 4 bases from J, with 5 bases in between. This CDR3 has 11 residues. CDR1 MGHDK and CDR2 SYGVNS come from the germline V gene. CDR3 residues: CASSGAYEQYF. CDR3 in DNA: TGTGCCAGCAGTGGGGCTTACGAGCAGTACTTC.

The chain combines TRBV11-3 with TRBJ2-7; 11 bases line up with TRBD2. After removal of 3 bases from V and 5 bases from J, the junction contained 6 bases not matched to a gene. The CDR3 consists of 15 residues. Germline V gives CDR1 SGHNT, CDR2 YENEEA. The chain's CDR3 is CASSLFSGGADEQYF. CDR3 nucleotides: TGTGCCAGCAGCTTGTTTAGCGGGGGGGCCGACGAGCAGTACTTC.

The J gene is TRBJ1-1, the V gene TRBV5-1; 8 bases align to TRBD1. CDR3 length equals 14 residues. V trimming: 2 bases; J trimming: 8 bases; junction bases outside the gene matches: 8. Germline lookup yields CDR1 SGHRS and CDR2 YFSETQ. CDR3 amino acids: CASSLNRGTGEAFF. The CDR3 DNA is TGCGCCAGCAGCTTAAACAGGGGGACGGGAGAAGCTTTCTTT.